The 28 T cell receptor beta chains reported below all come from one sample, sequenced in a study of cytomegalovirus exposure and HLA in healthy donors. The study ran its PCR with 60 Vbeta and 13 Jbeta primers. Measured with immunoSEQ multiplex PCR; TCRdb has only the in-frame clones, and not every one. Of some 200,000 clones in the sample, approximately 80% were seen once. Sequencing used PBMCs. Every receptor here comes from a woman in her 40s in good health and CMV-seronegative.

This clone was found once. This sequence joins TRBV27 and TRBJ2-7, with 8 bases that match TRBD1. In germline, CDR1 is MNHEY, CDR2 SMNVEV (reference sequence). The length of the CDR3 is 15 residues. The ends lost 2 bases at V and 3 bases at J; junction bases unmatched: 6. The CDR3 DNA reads TGTGCCAGCAGTTTAGCCCTGACAGGGGTCTACGAGCAGTACTTC. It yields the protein CASSLALTGVYEQYF.

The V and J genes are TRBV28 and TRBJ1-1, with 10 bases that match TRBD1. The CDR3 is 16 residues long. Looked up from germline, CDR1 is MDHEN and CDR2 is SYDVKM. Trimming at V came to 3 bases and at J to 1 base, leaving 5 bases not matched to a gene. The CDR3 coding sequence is TGTGCCAGCAGTTTCCGGGACAGGGGTTGGAACACTGAAGCTTTCTTT. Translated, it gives CASSFRDRGWNTEAFF.

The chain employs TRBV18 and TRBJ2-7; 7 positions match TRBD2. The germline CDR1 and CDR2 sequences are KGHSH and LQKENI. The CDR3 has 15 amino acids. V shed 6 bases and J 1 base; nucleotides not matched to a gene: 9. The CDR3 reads CASSLDGGRSYEQYF. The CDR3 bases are TGTGCCAGCTCGCTTGACGGGGGGAGGTCCTACGAGCAGTACTTC.

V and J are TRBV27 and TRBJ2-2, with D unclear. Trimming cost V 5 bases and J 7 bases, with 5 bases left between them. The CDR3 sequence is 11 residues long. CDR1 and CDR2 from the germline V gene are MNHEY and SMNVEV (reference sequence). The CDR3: CASSENGELFF. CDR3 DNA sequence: TGTGCCAGCAGTGAGAACGGGGAGCTGTTTTTT.

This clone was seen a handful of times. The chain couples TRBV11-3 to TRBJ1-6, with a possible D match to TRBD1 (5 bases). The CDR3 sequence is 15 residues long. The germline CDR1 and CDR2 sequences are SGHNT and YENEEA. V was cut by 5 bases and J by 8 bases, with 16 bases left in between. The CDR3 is CASSLTDWGDSPLHF. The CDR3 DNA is TGTGCCAGCAGCCTCACCGACTGGGGGGATTCACCCCTCCACTTT.

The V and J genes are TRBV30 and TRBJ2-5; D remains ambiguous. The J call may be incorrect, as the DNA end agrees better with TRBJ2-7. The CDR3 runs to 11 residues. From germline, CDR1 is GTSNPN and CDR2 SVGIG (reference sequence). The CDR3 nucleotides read TGTGCCTGGAGTGTACGGTACGAGCAGTACTTC. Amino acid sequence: CAWSVRYEQYF.

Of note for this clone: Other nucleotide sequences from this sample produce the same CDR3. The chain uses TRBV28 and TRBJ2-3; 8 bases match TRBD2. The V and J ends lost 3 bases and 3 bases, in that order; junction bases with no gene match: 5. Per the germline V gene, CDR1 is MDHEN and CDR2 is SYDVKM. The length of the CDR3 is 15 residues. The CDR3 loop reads CASSFQRGKTDTQYF. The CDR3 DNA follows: TGTGCCAGCAGTTTTCAGCGGGGGAAAACAGATACGCAGTATTTT. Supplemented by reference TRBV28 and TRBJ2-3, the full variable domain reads DVKVTQSSRYLVKRTGEKVFLECVQDMDHENMFWYRQDPGLGLRLIYFSYDVKMKEKGDIPEGYSVSREKKERFSLILESASTNQTSMYLCASSFQRGKTDTQYFGPGTRLTVL.

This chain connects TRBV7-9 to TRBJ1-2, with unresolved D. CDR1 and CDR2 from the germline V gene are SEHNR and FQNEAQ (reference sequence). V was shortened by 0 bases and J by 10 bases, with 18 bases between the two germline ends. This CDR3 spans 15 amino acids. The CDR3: CASSLASPTWASYTF. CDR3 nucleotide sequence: TGTGCCAGCAGCTTAGCCTCCCCTACATGGGCCTCCTACACCTTC. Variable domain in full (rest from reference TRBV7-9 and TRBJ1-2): DTGVSQNPRHKITKRGQNVTFRCDPISEHNRLYWYRQTLGQGPEFLTYFQNEAQLEKSRLLSDRFSAERPKGSFSTLEIQRTEQGDSAMYLCASSLASPTWASYTFGSGTRLTVV.

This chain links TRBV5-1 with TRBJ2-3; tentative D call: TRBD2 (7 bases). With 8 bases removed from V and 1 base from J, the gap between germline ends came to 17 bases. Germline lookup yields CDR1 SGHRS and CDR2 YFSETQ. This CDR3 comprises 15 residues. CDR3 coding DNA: TGCGCCAGTACACTGGGGGGGCCGGGCACAGATACGCAGTATTTT. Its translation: CASTLGGPGTDTQYF.

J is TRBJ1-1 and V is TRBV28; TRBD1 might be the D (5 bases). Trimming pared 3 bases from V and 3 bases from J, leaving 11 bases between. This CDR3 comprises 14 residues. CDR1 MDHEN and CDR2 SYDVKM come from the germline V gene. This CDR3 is CASSFRMGHTEAFF. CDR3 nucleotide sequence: TGTGCCAGCAGTTTTAGGATGGGGCACACTGAAGCTTTCTTT.

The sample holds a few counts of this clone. In nucleotides, the CDR3 is TGTGCCAGCAGCTTCAGGGGATCTGGGGCCAACGTCCTGACTTTC. Encoded protein: CASSFRGSGANVLTF. This rearrangement joins TRBV27 to TRBJ2-6; a weak D match, TRBD1 (6 bases). The CDR3 runs 15 residues. Between the trimmed V and J ends, which lost 6 bases and 1 base, there was a span of 10 bases. In germline, CDR1 is MNHEY, CDR2 SMNVEV (reference sequence).

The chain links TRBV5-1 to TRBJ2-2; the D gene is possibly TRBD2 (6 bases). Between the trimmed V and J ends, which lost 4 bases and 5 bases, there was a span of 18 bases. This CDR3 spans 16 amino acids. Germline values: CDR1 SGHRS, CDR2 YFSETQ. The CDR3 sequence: CASSRETGSGTGELFF. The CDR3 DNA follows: TGCGCCAGCAGCCGAGAGACCGGCAGCGGGACCGGGGAGCTGTTTTTT.

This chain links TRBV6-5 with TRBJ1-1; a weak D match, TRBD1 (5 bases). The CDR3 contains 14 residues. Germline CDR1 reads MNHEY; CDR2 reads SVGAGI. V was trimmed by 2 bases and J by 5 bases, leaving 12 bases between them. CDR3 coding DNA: TGTGCCAGCAGTTACGGGGGAGGATATACTGAAGCTTTCTTT. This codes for CASSYGGGYTEAFF.

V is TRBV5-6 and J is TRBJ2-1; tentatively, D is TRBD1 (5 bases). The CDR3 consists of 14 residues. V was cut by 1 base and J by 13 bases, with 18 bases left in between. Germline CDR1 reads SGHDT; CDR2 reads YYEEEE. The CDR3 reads CASSLNWGGEAQFF. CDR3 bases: TGTGCCAGCAGCTTGAATTGGGGCGGAGAGGCCCAGTTCTTC.

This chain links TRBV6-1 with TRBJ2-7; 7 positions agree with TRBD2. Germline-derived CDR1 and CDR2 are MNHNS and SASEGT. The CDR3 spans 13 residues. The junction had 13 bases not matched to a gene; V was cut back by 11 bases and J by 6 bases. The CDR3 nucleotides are TGTGCCGGGGGGGAGAGACACAAGGTCGAGCAGTACTTC. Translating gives CAGGERHKVEQYF.

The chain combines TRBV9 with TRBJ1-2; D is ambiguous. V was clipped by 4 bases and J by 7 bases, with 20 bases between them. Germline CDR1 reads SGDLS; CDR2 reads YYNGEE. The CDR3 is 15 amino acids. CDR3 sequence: CASSPIYGGQSGYTF. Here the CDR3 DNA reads TGTGCCAGCAGCCCCATCTATGGCGGCCAGAGTGGCTACACCTTC.

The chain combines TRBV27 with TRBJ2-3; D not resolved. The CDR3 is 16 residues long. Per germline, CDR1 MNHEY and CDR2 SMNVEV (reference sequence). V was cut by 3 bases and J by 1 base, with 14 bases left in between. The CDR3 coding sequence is TGTGCCAGCAGTTTGTTATACTCCACGGGCACAGATACGCAGTATTTT. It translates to CASSLLYSTGTDTQYF.

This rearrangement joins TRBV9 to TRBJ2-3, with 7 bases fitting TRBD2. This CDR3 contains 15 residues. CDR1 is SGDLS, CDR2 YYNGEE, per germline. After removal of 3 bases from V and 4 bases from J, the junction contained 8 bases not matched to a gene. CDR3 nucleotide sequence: TGTGCCAGCAGCGAGCGGGGTAACCAGGCAGATACGCAGTATTTT. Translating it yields CASSERGNQADTQYF.

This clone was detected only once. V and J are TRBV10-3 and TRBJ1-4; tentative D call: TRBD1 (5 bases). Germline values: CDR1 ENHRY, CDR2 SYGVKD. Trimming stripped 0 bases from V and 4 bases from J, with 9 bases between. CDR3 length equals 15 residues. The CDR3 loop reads CAISESGRVNEKLFF. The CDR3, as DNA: TGTGCCATCAGTGAGTCGGGCAGGGTTAATGAAAAACTGTTTTTT.

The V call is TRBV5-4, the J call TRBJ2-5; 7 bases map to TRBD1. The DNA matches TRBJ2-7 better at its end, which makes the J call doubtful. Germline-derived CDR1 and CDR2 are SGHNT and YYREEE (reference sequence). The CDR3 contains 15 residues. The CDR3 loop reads CASSLPAGQAYEQYF. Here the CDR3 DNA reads TGTGCCAGCAGCTTGCCAGCAGGACAGGCCTACGAGCAGTACTTC.

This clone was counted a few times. As DNA, the CDR3 is TGTGCCAGCAGCCAGACATCCAGGACTGAAGCTTTCTTT. Its translation is CASSQTSRTEAFF. This chain connects TRBV4-2 to TRBJ1-1; D is ambiguous. CDR1 LGHNA and CDR2 YNFKEQ come from the germline V gene. The V and J ends lost 3 bases and 5 bases respectively, with 10 bases between them. The CDR3 extends over 13 amino acids.

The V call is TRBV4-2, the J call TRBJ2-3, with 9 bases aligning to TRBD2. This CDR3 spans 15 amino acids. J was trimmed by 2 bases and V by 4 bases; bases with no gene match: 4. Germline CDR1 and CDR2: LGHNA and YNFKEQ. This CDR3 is CASSPQRGATDTQYF. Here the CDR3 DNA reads TGTGCCAGCAGCCCCCAGCGGGGGGCCACAGATACGCAGTATTTT.

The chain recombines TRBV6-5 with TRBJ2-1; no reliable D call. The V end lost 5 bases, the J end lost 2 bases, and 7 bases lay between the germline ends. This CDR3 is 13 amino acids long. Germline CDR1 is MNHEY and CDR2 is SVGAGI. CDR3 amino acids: CASSPKPYNEQFF. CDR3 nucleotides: TGTGCCAGCAGTCCTAAGCCCTACAATGAGCAGTTCTTC.

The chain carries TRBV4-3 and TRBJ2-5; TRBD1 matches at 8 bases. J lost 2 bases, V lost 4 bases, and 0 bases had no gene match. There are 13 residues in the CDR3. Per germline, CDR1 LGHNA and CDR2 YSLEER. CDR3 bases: TGCGCCAGCAGCCGACAGGGGCAAGAGACCCAGTACTTC. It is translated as CASSRQGQETQYF.

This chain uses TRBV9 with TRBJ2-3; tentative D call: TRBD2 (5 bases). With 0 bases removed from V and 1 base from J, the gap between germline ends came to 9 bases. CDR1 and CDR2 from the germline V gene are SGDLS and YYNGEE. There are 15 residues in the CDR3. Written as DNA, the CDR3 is TGTGCCAGCAGCGTAGCCGGGGTCCGCACAGATACGCAGTATTTT. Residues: CASSVAGVRTDTQYF.

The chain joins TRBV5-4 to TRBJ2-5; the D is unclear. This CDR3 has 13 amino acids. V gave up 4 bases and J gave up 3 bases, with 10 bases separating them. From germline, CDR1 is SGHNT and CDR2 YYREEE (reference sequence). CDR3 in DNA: TGTGCCAGCAGCCCTAAAATAGAAGAGACCCAGTACTTC. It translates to CASSPKIEETQYF. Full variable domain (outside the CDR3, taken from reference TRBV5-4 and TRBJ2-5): ETGVTQSPTHLIKTRGQQVTLRCSSQSGHNTVSWYQQALGQGPQFIFQYYREEENGRGNFPPRFSGLQFPNYSSELNVNALELDDSALYLCASSPKIEETQYFGPGTRLLVL.

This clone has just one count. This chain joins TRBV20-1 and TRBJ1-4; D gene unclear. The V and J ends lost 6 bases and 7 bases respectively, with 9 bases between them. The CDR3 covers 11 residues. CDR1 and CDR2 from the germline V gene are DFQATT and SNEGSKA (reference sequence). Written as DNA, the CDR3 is TGCAGTGCCCGTTCCGTTGAAAAACTGTTTTTT. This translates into CSARSVEKLFF.

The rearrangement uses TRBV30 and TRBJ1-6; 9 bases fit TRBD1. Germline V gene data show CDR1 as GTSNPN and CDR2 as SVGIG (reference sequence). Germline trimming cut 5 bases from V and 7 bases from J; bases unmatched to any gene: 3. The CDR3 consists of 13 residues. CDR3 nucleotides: TGTGCCTGGGGACAGGGGACCAATTCACCCCTCCACTTT. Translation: CAWGQGTNSPLHF.